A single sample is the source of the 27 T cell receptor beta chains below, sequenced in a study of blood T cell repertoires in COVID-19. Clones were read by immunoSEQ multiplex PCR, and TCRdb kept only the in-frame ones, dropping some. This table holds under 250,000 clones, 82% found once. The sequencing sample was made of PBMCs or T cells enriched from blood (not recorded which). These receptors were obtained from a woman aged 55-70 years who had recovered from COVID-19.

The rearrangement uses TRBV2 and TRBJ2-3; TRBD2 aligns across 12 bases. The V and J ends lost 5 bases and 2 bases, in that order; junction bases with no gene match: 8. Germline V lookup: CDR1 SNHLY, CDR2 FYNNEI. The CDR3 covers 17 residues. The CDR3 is CASSPGTSGYITDTQYF. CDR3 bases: TGTGCCAGCAGTCCTGGGACTAGCGGGTATATCACAGATACGCAGTATTTT. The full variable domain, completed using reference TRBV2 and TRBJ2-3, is EPEVTQTPSHQVTQMGQEVILRCVPISNHLYFYWYRQILGQKVEFLVSFYNNEISEKSEIFDDQFSVERPDGSNFTLKIRSTKLEDSAMYFCASSPGTSGYITDTQYFGPGTRLTVL.

CDR3 DNA: TGTGCCAGCAGCTTGGCGATAGCGAACACCGGGGAGCTGTTTTTT. Its translation: CASSLAIANTGELFF. The chain joins TRBV5-6 to TRBJ2-2; D not certain. The CDR3 covers 15 residues. Trimming cost V 0 bases and J 0 bases, with 6 bases left between them. Germline CDR1 SGHDT, CDR2 YYEEEE. The full variable domain, its missing parts supplied by reference TRBV5-6 and TRBJ2-2, is DAGVTQSPTHLIKTRGQQVTLRCSPKSGHDTVSWYQQALGQGPQFIFQYYEEEERQRGNFPDRFSGHQFPNYSSELNVNALLLGDSALYLCASSLAIANTGELFFGEGSRLTVL.

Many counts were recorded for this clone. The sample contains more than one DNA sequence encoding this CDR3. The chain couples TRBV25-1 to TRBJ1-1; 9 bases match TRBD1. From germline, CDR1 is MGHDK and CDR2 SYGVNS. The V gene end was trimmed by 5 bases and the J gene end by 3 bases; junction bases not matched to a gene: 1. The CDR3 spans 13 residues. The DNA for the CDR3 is TGTGCCAGCAGTCGACAGGGGGACACTGAAGCTTTCTTT. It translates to CASSRQGDTEAFF.

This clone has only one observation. The CDR3 DNA follows: TGTGCCAGCAGCTTAGTGGCGGGAGTGTACACCGGGGAGCTGTTTTTT. Translated, it gives CASSLVAGVYTGELFF. The chain has TRBV11-2 and TRBJ2-2, with 7 nucleotides matching TRBD2. J was trimmed by 3 bases and V by 1 base; bases with no gene match: 5. This CDR3 is built from 16 residues. Germline V gene lookup returns CDR1 SGHAT and CDR2 FQNNGV. Full variable domain (missing parts from reference TRBV11-2 and TRBJ2-2): EAGVAQSPRYKIIEKRQSVAFWCNPISGHATLYWYQQILGQGPKLLIQFQNNGVVDDSQLPKDRFSAERLKGVDSTLKIQPAKLEDSAVYLCASSLVAGVYTGELFFGEGSRLTVL.

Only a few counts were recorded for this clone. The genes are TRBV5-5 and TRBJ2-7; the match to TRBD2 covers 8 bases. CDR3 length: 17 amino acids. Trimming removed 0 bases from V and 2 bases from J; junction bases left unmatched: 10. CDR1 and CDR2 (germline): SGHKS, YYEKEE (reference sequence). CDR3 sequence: CASSLEPAGGWAYEQYF. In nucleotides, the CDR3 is TGTGCCAGCAGCTTGGAACCGGCGGGGGGCTGGGCCTACGAGCAGTACTTC.

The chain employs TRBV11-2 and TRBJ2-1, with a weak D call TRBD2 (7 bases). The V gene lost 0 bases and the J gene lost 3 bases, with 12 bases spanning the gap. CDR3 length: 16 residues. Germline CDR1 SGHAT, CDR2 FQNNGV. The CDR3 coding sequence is TGTGCCAGCAGCTTAGAGAGCGGGACAATCTACAATGAGCAGTTCTTC. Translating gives CASSLESGTIYNEQFF.

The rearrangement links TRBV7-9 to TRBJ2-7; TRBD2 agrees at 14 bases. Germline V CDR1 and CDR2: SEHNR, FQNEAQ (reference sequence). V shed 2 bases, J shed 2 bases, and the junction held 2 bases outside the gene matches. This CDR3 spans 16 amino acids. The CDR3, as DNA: TGTGCCAGCAGCTTAATGGGACTAGCGGGAGCCTACGAGCAGTACTTC. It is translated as CASSLMGLAGAYEQYF.

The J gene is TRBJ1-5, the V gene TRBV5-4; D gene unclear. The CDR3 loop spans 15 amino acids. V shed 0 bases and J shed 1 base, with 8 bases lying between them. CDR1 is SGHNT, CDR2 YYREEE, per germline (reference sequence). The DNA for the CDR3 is TGTGCCAGCAGCTTGGACGGTATGAGCAATCAGCCCCAGCATTTT. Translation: CASSLDGMSNQPQHF.

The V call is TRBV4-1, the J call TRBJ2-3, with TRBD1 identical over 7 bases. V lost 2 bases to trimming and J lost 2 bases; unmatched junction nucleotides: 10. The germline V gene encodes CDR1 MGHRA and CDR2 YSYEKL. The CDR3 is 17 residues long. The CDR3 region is CASSQNGQGQITDTQYF. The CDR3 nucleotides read TGCGCCAGCAGCCAAAATGGGCAGGGACAGATCACAGATACGCAGTATTTT.

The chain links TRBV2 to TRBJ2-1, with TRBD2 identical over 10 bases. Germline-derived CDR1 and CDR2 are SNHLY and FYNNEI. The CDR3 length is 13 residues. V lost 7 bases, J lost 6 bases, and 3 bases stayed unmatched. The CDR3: CASKREGLNEQFF. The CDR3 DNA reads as TGTGCCAGCAAGCGGGAGGGCCTCAATGAGCAGTTCTTC.

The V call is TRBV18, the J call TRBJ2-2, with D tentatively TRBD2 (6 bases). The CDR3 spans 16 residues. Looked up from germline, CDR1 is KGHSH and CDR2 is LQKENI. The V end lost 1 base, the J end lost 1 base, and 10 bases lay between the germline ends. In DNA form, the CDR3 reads TGTGCCAGCTCACCACAAGGCGGGGAGAACACCGGGGAGCTGTTTTTT. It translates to CASSPQGGENTGELFF. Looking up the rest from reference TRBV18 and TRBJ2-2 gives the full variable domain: NAGVMQNPRHLVRRRGQEARLRCSPMKGHSHVYWYRQLPEEGLKFMVYLQKENIIDESGMPKERFSAEFPKEGPSILRIQQVVRGDSAAYFCASSPQGGENTGELFFGEGSRLTVL.

The CDR3 sequence: CASSIPRQAGELFF. The CDR3 nucleotides are TGTGCCAGCAGTATCCCTAGGCAAGCCGGGGAGCTGTTTTTT. The gene calls are TRBV6-5 and TRBJ2-2; no firm D call. The CDR3 runs to 14 residues. In germline, CDR1 is MNHEY, CDR2 SVGAGI. Trimming stripped 5 bases from V and 6 bases from J, with 13 bases between.

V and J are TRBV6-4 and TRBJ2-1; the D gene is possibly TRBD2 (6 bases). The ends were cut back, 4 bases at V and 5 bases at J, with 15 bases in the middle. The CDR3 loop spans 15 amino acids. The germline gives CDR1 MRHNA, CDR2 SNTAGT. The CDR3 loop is CASSAPGTGHNEQFF. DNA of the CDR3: TGTGCCAGCAGTGCCCCCGGGACTGGACACAATGAGCAGTTCTTC.

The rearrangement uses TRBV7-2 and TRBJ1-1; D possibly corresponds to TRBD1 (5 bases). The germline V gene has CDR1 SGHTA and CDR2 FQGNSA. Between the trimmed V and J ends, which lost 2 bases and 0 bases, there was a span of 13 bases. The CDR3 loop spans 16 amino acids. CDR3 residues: CASSLQGGNMNTEAFF. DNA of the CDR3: TGTGCCAGCAGCTTACAGGGCGGGAATATGAACACTGAAGCTTTCTTT.

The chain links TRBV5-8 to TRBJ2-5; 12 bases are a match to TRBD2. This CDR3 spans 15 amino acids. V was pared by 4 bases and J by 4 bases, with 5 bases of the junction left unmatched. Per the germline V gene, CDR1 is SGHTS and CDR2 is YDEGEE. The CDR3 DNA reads TGTGCCAGCAGCACCCTAGCGGGGGGGCCAGAGACCCAGTACTTC. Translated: CASSTLAGGPETQYF.

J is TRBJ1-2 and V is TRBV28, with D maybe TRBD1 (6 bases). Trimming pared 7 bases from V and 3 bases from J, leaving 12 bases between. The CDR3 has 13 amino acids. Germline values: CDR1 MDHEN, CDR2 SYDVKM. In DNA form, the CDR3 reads TGTGCCAGCACCCAGGGGTTGGACTATGGCTACACCTTC. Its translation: CASTQGLDYGYTF.

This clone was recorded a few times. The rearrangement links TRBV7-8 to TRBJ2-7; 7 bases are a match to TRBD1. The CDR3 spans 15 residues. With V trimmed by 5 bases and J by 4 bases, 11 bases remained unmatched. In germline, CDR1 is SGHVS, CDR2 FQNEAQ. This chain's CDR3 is CASSPGRDRDYEQYF. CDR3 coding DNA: TGTGCCAGCAGCCCCGGCAGGGACAGAGATTACGAGCAGTACTTC.

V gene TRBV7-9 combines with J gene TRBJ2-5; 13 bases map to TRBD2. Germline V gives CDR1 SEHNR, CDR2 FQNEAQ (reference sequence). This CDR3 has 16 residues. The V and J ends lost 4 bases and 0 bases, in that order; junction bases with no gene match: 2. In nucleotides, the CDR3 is TGTGCCAGCAGCTCCGGGACTAGCGGGGACCAAGAGACCCAGTACTTC. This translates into CASSSGTSGDQETQYF.

The CDR3 bases are TGTGCCAGCAGCTTAGCAAGACAGGGGTTCACCGGGGAGCTGTTTTTT. Protein sequence: CASSLARQGFTGELFF. This sequence joins TRBV7-2 and TRBJ2-2; TRBD1 agrees at 8 bases. This CDR3 is 16 amino acids long. Germline V lookup: CDR1 SGHTA, CDR2 FQGNSA. V dropped 0 bases and J dropped 4; count of bases not matched to a gene: 4.

The CDR3 loop is CASSLNSREGWEYF. The CDR3 DNA reads TGCGCCAGCAGCTTGAACTCCCGGGAGGGCTGGGAGTATTTT. The J gene is TRBJ2-3, the V gene TRBV5-1; 8 positions match TRBD2. The germline V gene has CDR1 SGHRS and CDR2 YFSETQ. This CDR3 comprises 14 residues. J was trimmed by 13 bases and V by 1 base; bases with no gene match: 11.

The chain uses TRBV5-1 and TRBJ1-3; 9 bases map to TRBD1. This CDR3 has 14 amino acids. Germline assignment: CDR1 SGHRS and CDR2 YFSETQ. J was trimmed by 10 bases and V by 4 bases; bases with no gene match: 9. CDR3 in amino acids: CASSGDREFGTIYF. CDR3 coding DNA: TGCGCCAGCAGCGGGGACAGGGAATTCGGAACCATATATTTT. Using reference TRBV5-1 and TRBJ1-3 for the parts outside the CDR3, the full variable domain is KAGVTQTPRYLIKTRGQQVTLSCSPISGHRSVSWYQQTPGQGLQFLFEYFSETQRNKGNFPGRFSGRQFSNSRSEMNVSTLELGDSALYLCASSGDREFGTIYFGEGSWLTVV.

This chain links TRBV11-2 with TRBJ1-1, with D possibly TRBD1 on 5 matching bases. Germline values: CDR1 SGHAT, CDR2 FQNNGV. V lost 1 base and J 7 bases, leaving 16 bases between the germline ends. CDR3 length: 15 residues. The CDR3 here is CASSLAIGTPFEAFF. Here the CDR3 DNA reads TGTGCCAGCAGCTTAGCAATAGGGACTCCGTTTGAAGCTTTCTTT.

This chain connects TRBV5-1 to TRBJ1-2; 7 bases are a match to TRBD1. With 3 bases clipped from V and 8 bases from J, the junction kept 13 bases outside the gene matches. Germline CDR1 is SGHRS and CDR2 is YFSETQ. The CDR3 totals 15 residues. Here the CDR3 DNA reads TGCGCCAGCAGCTCCACTAGAGGGGGCGTCTTGGGCTACACCTTC. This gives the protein CASSSTRGGVLGYTF.

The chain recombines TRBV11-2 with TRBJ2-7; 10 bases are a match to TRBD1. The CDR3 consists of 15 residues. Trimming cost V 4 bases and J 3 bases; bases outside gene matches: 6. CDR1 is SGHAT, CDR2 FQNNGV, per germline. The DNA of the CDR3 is TGTGCCAGCAGCTGGAACCGGGACAGGGGCTACGAGCAGTACTTC. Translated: CASSWNRDRGYEQYF.

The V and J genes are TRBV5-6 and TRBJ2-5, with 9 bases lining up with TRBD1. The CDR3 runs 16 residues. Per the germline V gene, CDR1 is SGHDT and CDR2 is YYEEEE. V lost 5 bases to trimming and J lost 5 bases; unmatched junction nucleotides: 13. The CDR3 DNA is TGTGCCAGCAGTCCGAACACAGGGGGCGAGTATGAGACCCAGTACTTC. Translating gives CASSPNTGGEYETQYF.

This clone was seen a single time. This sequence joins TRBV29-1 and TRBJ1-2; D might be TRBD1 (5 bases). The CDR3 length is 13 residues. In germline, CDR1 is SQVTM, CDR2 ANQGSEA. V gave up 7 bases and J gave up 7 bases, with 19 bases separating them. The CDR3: CSADRGSGFGYTF. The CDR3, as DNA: TGCAGCGCCGACCGGGGGAGCGGGTTTGGCTACACCTTC.

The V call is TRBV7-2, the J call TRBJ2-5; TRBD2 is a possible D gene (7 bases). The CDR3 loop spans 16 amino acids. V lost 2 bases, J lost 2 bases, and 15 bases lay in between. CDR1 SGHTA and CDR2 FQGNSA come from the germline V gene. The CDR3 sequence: CASSLMGGGFQETQYF. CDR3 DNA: TGTGCCAGCAGCTTAATGGGCGGGGGCTTTCAAGAGACCCAGTACTTC.